This T cell receptor (beta chain) originates from a study of glioma-infiltrating T cells. The iRepertoire nested amplicon-rescue multiplex PCR amplified TCR alpha and beta CDR3s from RNA. A single record per CDR3 protein comes from TCRdb applying MiXCR to the multiplex PCR reads. The sample carries approximately 90,000 distinct CDR3 sequences, about a quarter recorded once. This clonotype was seen many times. Its antigen is unidentified. The germline V gene has CDR1 LGHNA and CDR2 YNFKEQ. This CDR3 has 15 residues. Trimming at V came to 0 bases and at J to 9 bases, leaving 7 bases not matched to a gene. Overall study findings and caveats: Only very few CDR3 sequences appeared in both tissue and blood. Tissue-blood divergence was below expectation in non-neoplastic patients, above in gliomas.

This receptor was taken from a human donor with low-grade glioma or glioblastoma, undergoing nonglioma brain surgery, or in good health (not recorded which). The sample taken for sequencing was glioma tissue, nonneoplastic brain tissue, or PBMCs (not recorded which). This chain links TRBV4-2 with TRBJ2-3, with TRBD2 matching 9 bases. CDR3 DNA: TGTGCCAGCAGCCAAGATCCAGGCGGGGGGGGAACGCAGTATTTT. As protein: CASSQDPGGGGTQYF.